Each of the 9 T cell receptor beta chains below was sequenced from the same sample in a study of shared clonotypes between healthy human individuals. Sequenced by immunoSEQ multiplex PCR; TCRdb stores in-frame clones only, minus some. This table has about 680,000 clones, about 92% appearing once. Selected positively for CCR7 and CD45RO-negative, naive CD8 cells excluded terminally differentiated effector memory CD45RA+ cells. Sequencing used naive CD8+ T cells sorted from blood. The receptors stem from a man under 40 in good health.

The chain employs TRBV18 and TRBJ1-5; TRBD1 agrees at 7 bases. Germline CDR1 KGHSH, CDR2 LQKENI. V trimming: 0 bases; J trimming: 3 bases; junction bases outside the gene matches: 8. The CDR3 totals 17 residues. This chain's CDR3 is CASSPPYNTGVNQPQHF. The CDR3 nucleotides are TGTGCCAGCTCACCACCCTACAATACAGGGGTCAATCAGCCCCAGCATTTT.

The rearrangement links TRBV9 to TRBJ2-7; a possible D gene is TRBD2 (5 bases). The germline CDR1 and CDR2 sequences are SGDLS and YYNGEE. Trimming removed 0 bases from V and 3 bases from J, with 10 bases in between. The CDR3 has 14 amino acids. CDR3 amino acids: CASSVARTGYEQYF. The CDR3 nucleotides are TGTGCCAGCAGCGTAGCAAGGACTGGCTACGAGCAGTACTTC.

The gene calls are TRBV7-3 and TRBJ1-1; perhaps TRBD1 as D (6 bases). Looked up from germline, CDR1 is SGHTA and CDR2 is FQGTGA. V lost 2 bases, J lost 1 base, and 17 bases lay in between. The CDR3 has 17 residues. In DNA, the CDR3 is TGTGCCAGCAGCTTACTAAAAAGGGGGGGACAGAACACTGAAGCTTTCTTT. This sequence encodes CASSLLKRGGQNTEAFF.

The J gene is TRBJ2-2, the V gene TRBV29-1, with D maybe TRBD1 (6 bases). This CDR3 spans 15 amino acids. Germline CDR1 and CDR2: SQVTM and ANQGSEA. Trimming left V 4 bases short and J 1 base short, with 13 bases between. The CDR3 bases are TGCAGCGTTGTCCAGGGGCCGAGGAACACCGGGGAGCTGTTTTTT. It codes for CSVVQGPRNTGELFF.

The chain employs TRBV4-2 and TRBJ2-2, with 10 positions matching TRBD1. The CDR3 consists of 20 residues. Unmatched junction bases numbered 10, after V lost 0 bases and J lost 0 bases. The germline V gene has CDR1 LGHNA and CDR2 YNFKEQ. The CDR3 loop is CASSQDPGTGAFSNTGELFF. The CDR3 coding sequence is TGTGCCAGCAGCCAAGATCCCGGGACAGGGGCCTTTTCGAACACCGGGGAGCTGTTTTTT.

With regard to this clone: Other DNA sequences in this sample translate to the same CDR3. This chain connects TRBV28 to TRBJ2-7, with D hard to call. Germline CDR1 MDHEN, CDR2 SYDVKM. The CDR3 contains 12 residues. Trimming cost V 2 bases and J 4 bases, with 6 bases left between them. The CDR3 coding sequence is TGTGCCAGCAGTTTAGAAGATTACGAGCAGTACTTC. It codes for CASSLEDYEQYF.

The J gene is TRBJ1-5, the V gene TRBV30; D might be TRBD1 (5 bases). The germline CDR1 and CDR2 sequences are GTSNPN and SVGIG (reference sequence). With 1 base removed from V and 6 bases from J, the gap between germline ends came to 13 bases. This CDR3 region has 14 residues. CDR3 amino acids: CAWSGGEGLQPQHF. The CDR3 DNA follows: TGTGCCTGGAGTGGAGGGGAAGGGCTTCAGCCCCAGCATTTT. The full variable domain, in which reference TRBV30 and TRBJ1-5 provide the parts outside the CDR3, is SQTIHQWPATLVQPVGSPLSLECTVEGTSNPNLYWYRQAAGRGLQLLFYSVGIGQISSEVPQNLSASRPQDRQFILSSKKLLLSDSGFYLCAWSGGEGLQPQHFGDGTRLSIL.

With regard to this clone: Additional DNA sequences in this sample encode the identical CDR3. The rearrangement joins TRBV27 to TRBJ2-1; 11 nucleotides align to TRBD2. V lost 6 bases, J lost 4 bases, and 2 bases stayed unmatched. CDR1 is MNHEY and CDR2 is SMNVEV in the germline V gene (reference sequence). This CDR3 is 14 amino acids long. CDR3 sequence reads: CASSLAGGYNEQFF. The CDR3 bases are TGTGCCAGCAGCCTAGCGGGAGGTTACAATGAGCAGTTCTTC.

The chain links TRBV27 to TRBJ1-5, with a tentative D call TRBD1 (5 bases). Per the germline V gene, CDR1 is MNHEY and CDR2 is SMNVEV (reference sequence). V shed 6 bases and J shed 4 bases, with 13 bases lying between them. The CDR3 has 14 amino acids. Here the CDR3 reads CASRTGLMNQPQHF. In nucleotides, the CDR3 is TGTGCCAGCAGGACGGGGCTTATGAATCAGCCCCAGCATTTT.